Sequencing of this T cell receptor beta chain was carried out in a study of blood T cell repertoires in COVID-19. In the study overall: The United States, Italy and Spain supplied acute and convalescent COVID-19 samples. PBMCs, B-cell-depleted T cells, or T cells were the source of the cDNA or gDNA that made up the material.

Looked up from germline, CDR1 is WNHNN and CDR2 is SYGVQD (reference sequence). The length of the CDR3 is 13 residues. V was trimmed by 5 bases and J by 8 bases, leaving 15 bases between them. Points on this clone: The identical CDR3 is also encoded by other nucleotide sequences in the sample.

Original processing notes: Amplification from reference gene primers served as the basis for estimated nucleated cell counts. The repertoire was sequenced with immunoSEQ multiplex PCR; TCRdb's copy has only in-frame clones and lacks some. V and J calls plus clone size are reproduced from that table; the DNA served to infer D and trimming. The sample includes 300,000 to 450,000 clones, 85% of them seen just once. Sequenced input: peripheral blood. The receptor's source is a woman younger than 30 with acute or convalescent COVID-19. V is TRBV10-1 and J is TRBJ1-2; no clear D. As DNA, the CDR3 is TGCGCCAGCAGTCCGGACCGGGCGGGGGGCTACACCTTC. Translated: CASSPDRAGGYTF.